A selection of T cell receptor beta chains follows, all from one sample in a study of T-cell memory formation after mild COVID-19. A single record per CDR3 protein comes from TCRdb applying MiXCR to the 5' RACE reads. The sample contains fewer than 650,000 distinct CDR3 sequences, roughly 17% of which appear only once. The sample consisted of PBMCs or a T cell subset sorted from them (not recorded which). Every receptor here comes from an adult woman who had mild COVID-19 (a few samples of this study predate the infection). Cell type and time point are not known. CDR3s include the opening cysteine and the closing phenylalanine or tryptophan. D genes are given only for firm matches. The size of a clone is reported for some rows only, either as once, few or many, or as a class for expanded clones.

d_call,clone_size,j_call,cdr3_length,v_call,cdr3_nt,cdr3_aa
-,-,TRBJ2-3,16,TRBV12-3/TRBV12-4,TGTGCCAGCAGTTTAGGCATAGCGGTTAGCACAGATACGCAGTATTTT,CASSLGIAVSTDTQYF
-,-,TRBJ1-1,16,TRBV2,TGTGCCAGCATTGGGAAGGGAACAGTCCCGAACACTGAAGCTTTCTTT,CASIGKGTVPNTEAFF
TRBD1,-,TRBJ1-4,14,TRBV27,TGTGCCAGCAGTTGGGCAGGGGGCGGTGAAAAACTGTTTTTT,CASSWAGGGEKLFF
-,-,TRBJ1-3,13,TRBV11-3,TGTGCCAGCAGCGGCAACTCTGGAAACACCATATATTTT,CASSGNSGNTIYF
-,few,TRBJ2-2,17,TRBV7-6,TGTGCCAGCAGCCAAATTACGGCGTACCAAAACACCGGGGAGCTGTTTTTT,CASSQITAYQNTGELFF
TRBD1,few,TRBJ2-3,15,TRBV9,TGTGCCAGCAGCACCAGGGGGTCTGGCACAGATACGCAGTATTTT,CASSTRGSGTDTQYF
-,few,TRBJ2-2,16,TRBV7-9,TGTGCCAGCAGCTTTAACAGACAGGCTAGCACCGGGGAGCTGTTTTTT,CASSFNRQASTGELFF
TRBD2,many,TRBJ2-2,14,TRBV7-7,TGTGCTACTAAAAGCGGGGGTAACACCGGGGAGCTGTTTTTT,CATKSGGNTGELFF
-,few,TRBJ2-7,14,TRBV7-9,TGTGCCAGCAGCTCGATGGGGGGAAACTACGAGCAGTACTTC,CASSSMGGNYEQYF
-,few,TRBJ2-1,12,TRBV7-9,TGTGCCAGCAGCTTTCTCAGCGGAGAGCAGTTCTTC,CASSFLSGEQFF
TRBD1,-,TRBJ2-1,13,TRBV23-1,TGCGCCAGCAGTCTCCCGACAGGGGATGAGCAGTTCTTC,CASSLPTGDEQFF
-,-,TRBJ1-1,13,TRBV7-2,TGTGCCAGCAGCTTAAAGCGGGGGGGTGGAGCTTTCTTT,CASSLKRGGGAFF
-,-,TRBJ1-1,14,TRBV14,TGTGCCAGCAGCCGCTCCCACAGGGACCCTGAAGCTTTCTTT,CASSRSHRDPEAFF
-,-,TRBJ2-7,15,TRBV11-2,TGTGCCAGCAGTGGGACACTAATACTCTCCTACGAGCAGTACTTC,CASSGTLILSYEQYF
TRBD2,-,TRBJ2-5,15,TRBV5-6,TGTGCCAGCAGTCGGCTAGCGGGAGGGGTGAAGACCCAGTACTTC,CASSRLAGGVKTQYF